This T cell receptor beta chain was found in a study of T cells in Graves' hyperthyroidism and ophthalmopathy. Study results and limitations: Before onset, by a median of approximately 6.8 months, the model predicted ophthalmopathy.

A note on this clonotype: The antigen remains unidentified.

This CDR3 has 15 residues. Germline V gene lookup returns CDR1 LGHNA and CDR2 YNFKEQ. J lost 2 bases, V lost 2 bases, and 4 bases had no gene match. Diagnosis relied on clinical symptoms, serum thyroxine and TRAb, thyroid ultrasound and orbital computed tomography. There were TCR beta CDR3 regions amplified from RNA transcripts. The TCR CDR3 first-round RT-PCR relied on the HTBI primer set. One entry per CDR3 protein, called by TCRdb with MiXCR from the multiplex PCR reads. The profile shows fewer than 350,000 distinct CDR3 sequences, roughly 15% of them singletons. The chain employs TRBV4-2 and TRBJ2-7, with 9 bases that match TRBD1. This receptor was identified in a woman in her forties or fifties with Graves' hyperthyroidism that later progressed to Graves' ophthalmopathy. Sequencing input: blood. For the CDR3, the DNA is TGTGCCAGCAGCCAAACGGGACAGGGCGCCTACGAGCAGTACTTC. Its translation: CASSQTGQGAYEQYF.